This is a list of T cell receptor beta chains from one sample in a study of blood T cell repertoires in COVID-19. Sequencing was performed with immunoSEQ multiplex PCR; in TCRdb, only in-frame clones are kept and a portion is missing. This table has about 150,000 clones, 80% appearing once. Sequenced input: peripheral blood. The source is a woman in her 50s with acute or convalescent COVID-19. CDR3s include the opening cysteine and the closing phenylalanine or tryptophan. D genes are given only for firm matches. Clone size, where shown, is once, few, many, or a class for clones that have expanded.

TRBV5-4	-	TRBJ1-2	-	CASSLPDRPANYGYTF	TGTGCCAGCAGCTTGCCCGACAGACCAGCTAACTATGGCTACACCTTC
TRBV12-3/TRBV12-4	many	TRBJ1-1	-	CASTAGTEAFF	TGTGCCAGCACCGCGGGCACTGAAGCTTTCTTT
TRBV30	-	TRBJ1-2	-	CAAGPANYGYTF	TGTGCAGCGGGGCCGGCTAACTATGGCTACACCTTC
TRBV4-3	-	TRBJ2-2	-	CASSQDSSGNTGELFF	TGCGCCAGCAGCCAAGATTCCAGCGGGAACACCGGGGAGCTGTTTTTT
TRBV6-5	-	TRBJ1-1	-	CASSYRPLESNTEAFF	TGTGCCAGCAGTTACAGACCCCTAGAGTCGAACACTGAAGCTTTCTTT
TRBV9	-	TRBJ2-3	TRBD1	CASSVGTGDADTQYF	TGTGCCAGCAGCGTCGGGACAGGGGACGCAGATACGCAGTATTTT
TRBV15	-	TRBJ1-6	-	CATSTDGNSPLHF	TGTGCCACCAGCACTGACGGGAATTCACCCCTCCACTTT
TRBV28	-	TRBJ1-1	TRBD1	CASSPPRGHTEAFF	TGTGCCAGCAGTCCACCCAGGGGGCACACTGAAGCTTTCTTT
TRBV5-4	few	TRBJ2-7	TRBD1	CASSWGTANYEQYF	TGTGCCAGCAGCTGGGGGACAGCCAACTACGAGCAGTACTTC
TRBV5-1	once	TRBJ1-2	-	CASSLEPLSHYGYTF	TGCGCCAGCAGCTTGGAACCGCTATCTCACTATGGCTACACCTTC
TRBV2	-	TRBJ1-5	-	CASSDEVSNQPQHF	TGTGCCAGCAGTGACGAGGTTAGCAATCAGCCCCAGCATTTT
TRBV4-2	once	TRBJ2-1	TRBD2	CASSPQTPVGTSIYNEQFF	TGTGCCAGCAGCCCACAAACCCCGGTTGGGACTAGTATCTACAATGAGCAGTTCTTC
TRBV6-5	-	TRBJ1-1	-	CASSQQQRYTEAFF	TGTGCCAGCAGTCAACAGCAGAGATACACTGAAGCTTTCTTT
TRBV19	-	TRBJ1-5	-	CASSIAHNQPQHF	TGTGCCAGTAGTATAGCCCACAATCAGCCCCAGCATTTT
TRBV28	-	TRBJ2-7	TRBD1	CATLTGTGDVEQYF	TGTGCCACACTTACCGGGACAGGGGATGTCGAGCAGTACTTC
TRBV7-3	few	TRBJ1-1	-	CASSLTGNTEAFF	TGTGCCAGCAGCTTAACCGGGAACACTGAAGCTTTCTTT
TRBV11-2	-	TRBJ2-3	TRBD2	CASSLRPDSGGTDTQYF	TGTGCCAGCAGCCTCCGACCCGATAGCGGGGGCACAGATACGCAGTATTTT
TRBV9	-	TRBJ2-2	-	CASSALRTGINTGELFF	TGTGCCAGCAGCGCATTGCGTACAGGGATTAACACCGGGGAGCTGTTTTTT
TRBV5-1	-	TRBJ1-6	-	CASAPTGSVNSPLHF	TGCGCCAGCGCACCTACGGGATCCGTTAATTCACCCCTCCACTTT
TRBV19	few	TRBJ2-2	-	CASQEQNTGELFF	TGTGCCAGTCAGGAACAGAACACCGGGGAGCTGTTTTTT
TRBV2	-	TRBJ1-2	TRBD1	CASSAGQPVYGYTF	TGTGCCAGCAGTGCGGGACAGCCCGTCTATGGCTACACCTTC
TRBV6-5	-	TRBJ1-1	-	CASTHGGSEAFF	TGTGCCAGCACTCATGGGGGGTCTGAAGCTTTCTTT
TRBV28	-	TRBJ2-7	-	CASTISSEVYEQYF	TGTGCCAGCACTATTAGCTCGGAGGTATACGAGCAGTACTTC
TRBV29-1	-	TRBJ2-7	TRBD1	CSVGDRSSYEQYF	TGCAGCGTTGGGGACAGGAGCTCCTACGAGCAGTACTTC
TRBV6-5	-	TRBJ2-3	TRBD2	CAGQERGFTDTQYF	TGTGCCGGGCAGGAGCGGGGATTCACAGATACGCAGTATTTT
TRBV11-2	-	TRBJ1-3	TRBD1	CASSSGGGNTIYF	TGTGCCAGCAGCTCAGGGGGCGGAAACACCATATATTTT
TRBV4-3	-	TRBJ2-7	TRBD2	CASSQDVGGYSGEQYF	TGCGCCAGCAGCCAAGACGTCGGGGGGTACTCAGGGGAGCAGTACTTC
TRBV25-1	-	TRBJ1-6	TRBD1	CASSGTGGANSPLHF	TGTGCCAGCAGTGGCACAGGGGGCGCAAATTCACCCCTCCACTTT
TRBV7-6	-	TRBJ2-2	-	CASMAGRTGELFF	TGTGCCAGCATGGCAGGTCGGACCGGGGAGCTGTTTTTT
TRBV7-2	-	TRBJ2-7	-	CASSGARGFVDEQYF	TGTGCCAGCAGCGGCGCGAGGGGGTTCGTTGACGAGCAGTACTTC
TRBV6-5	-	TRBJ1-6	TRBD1	CASRTDRGSSPLHF	TGTGCCAGCAGGACGGACAGGGGGAGTTCACCCCTCCACTTT
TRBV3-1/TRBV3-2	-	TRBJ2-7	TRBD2	CASSQDYGGGATYEQYF	TGTGCCAGCAGCCAAGATTACGGCGGGGGAGCTACCTACGAGCAGTACTTC
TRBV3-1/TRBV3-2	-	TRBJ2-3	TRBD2	CASSQGTSAFTDTQYF	TGTGCCAGCAGCCAAGGGACTAGCGCCTTCACAGATACGCAGTATTTT
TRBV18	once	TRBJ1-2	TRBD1	CASSPRQGELDYGYTF	TGTGCCAGCTCACCACGGCAGGGGGAATTGGACTATGGCTACACCTTC
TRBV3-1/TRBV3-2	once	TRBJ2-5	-	CASSQGGKGRETQYF	TGTGCCAGCAGCCAAGGGGGTAAGGGGAGGGAGACCCAGTACTTC
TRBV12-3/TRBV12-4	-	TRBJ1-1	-	CASSFVQESAFF	TGTGCCAGCAGTTTTGTTCAGGAATCGGCTTTCTTT
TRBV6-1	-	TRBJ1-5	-	CASSDQRQPQHF	TGTGCCAGCAGTGATCAGAGGCAGCCCCAGCATTTT
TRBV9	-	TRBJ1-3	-	CASSVGGSEGNTIYF	TGTGCCAGCAGCGTAGGCGGGTCAGAAGGAAACACCATATATTTT
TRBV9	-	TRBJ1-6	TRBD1	CASSVGQGAHSPLHF	TGTGCCAGCAGCGTAGGCCAGGGGGCTCACTCACCCCTCCACTTT
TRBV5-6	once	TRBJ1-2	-	CASSLGQNYGYTF	TGTGCCAGCAGCTTGGGACAGAACTATGGCTACACCTTC
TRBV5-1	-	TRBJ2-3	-	CASSLDPAGTTDTQYF	TGCGCCAGCAGCTTGGACCCGGCGGGGACCACAGATACGCAGTATTTT